A single T cell receptor beta chain is shown here with its context. This entry is derived from a study of T cell responses to AZD1222 COVID-19 vaccine. TCRdb's table, derived via immunoSEQ multiplex PCR, lists solely in-frame clones and lacks some. The data show some 85,000 clones, with 91% seen just once and more than 6.5% held by the top ten. The V end was cut by 7 bases, the J end by 8 bases, with 21 bases between. CDR3 length equals 15 residues. CDR1 LGHDT and CDR2 YNNKEL come from the germline V gene (reference sequence). The genes are TRBV3-1 (or the pseudogene TRBV3-2) and TRBJ2-4; the D call may be TRBD1 or TRBD2 (6 bases each). This receptor was identified in an adult in good health. The sample consisted of peripheral blood, taken on day 0 of AZD1222 vaccination. The CDR3 is CASKPSDGGWDIQYF. CDR3 DNA sequence: TGTGCCAGCAAGCCAAGTGACGGGGGCTGGGACATTCAGTACTTC.